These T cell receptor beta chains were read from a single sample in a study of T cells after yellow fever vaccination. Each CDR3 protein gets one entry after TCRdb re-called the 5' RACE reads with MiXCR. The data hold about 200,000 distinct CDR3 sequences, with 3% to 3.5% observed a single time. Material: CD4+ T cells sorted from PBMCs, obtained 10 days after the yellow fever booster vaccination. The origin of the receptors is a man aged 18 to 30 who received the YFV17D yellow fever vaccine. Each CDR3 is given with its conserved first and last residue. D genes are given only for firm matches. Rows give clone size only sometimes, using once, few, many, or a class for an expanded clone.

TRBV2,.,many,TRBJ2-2,TGTGCCAGCAGGGGGGTGTCCGGGGAGCTGTTTTTT,CASRGVSGELFF
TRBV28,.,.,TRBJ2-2,TGTGCCAGCAGTGGGGCGGACAGAAAGAACACCGGGGAGCTGTTTTTT,CASSGADRKNTGELFF
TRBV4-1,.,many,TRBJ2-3,TGCGCCAGCAGCCAATCGGCAGACTCCGCGGATACGCAGTATTTT,CASSQSADSADTQYF
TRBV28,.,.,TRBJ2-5,TGTGCCAGCAGAGCAGGGGGCGCGGGGGAAGAGACCCAGTACTTC,CASRAGGAGEETQYF
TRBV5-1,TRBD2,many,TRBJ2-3,TGCGCCAGCAGCTTGGTCGGGACTACTGGGGATACGCAGTATTTT,CASSLVGTTGDTQYF
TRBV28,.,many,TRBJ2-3,TGTGCCAGCAGTCCCATTGGGGAAACGCAGTATTTT,CASSPIGETQYF
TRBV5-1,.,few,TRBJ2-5,TGCGCCAGCAGCTGGGACACGCAGACAGAGACCCAGTACTTC,CASSWDTQTETQYF
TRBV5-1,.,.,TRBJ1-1,TGCGCCAGCAGCTCTGGACAGAACTCTGAAGCTTTCTTT,CASSSGQNSEAFF
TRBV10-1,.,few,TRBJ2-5,TGCGCCAGCAGTGACAGGGGACAAGAGACCCAGTACTTC,CASSDRGQETQYF
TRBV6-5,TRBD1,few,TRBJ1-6,TGTGCCAGCAGTTACGATGGAGACAGGGGTTCACCCCTCCACTTT,CASSYDGDRGSPLHF
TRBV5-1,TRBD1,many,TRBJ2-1,TGCGCCAGCAGCGACCGGACAGGGGGGCCGGGTGAGCAGTTCTTC,CASSDRTGGPGEQFF
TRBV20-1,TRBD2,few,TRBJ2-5,TGCAGTGCAATTAAGGCTAGCGGGGCCCAAGAGACCCAGTACTTC,CSAIKASGAQETQYF
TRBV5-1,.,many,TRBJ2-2,TGCGCCAGCAGCTCACGACCCGACACCGGGGAGCTGTTTTTT,CASSSRPDTGELFF
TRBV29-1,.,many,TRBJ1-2,TGCAGCGTTGACATTCTGGGGGCAGTCGGCTACACCTTC,CSVDILGAVGYTF
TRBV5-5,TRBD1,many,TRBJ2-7,TGTGCCAGCACCAGAGAAGGGGGCCAGTACGAGCAGTACTTC,CASTREGGQYEQYF
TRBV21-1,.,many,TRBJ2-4,TGTGCCAGCAGCCCAAGGGGGAGCGGGGGGGCCTGTGGAAACATTCAGTACTTC,CASSPRGSGGACGNIQYF
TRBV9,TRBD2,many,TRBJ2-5,TGTGCCAGCAGCACCGGGACTAGCGGTAAAGAGACCCAGTACTTC,CASSTGTSGKETQYF
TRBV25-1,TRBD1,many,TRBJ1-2,TGTGCCAGCAGTCAAAGGGGGCGTAATGGCTACACCTTC,CASSQRGRNGYTF
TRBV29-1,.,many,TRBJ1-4,TGCAGCGCCGAATTCGCAAACAGGGTGCGAAAACTGTTTTTT,CSAEFANRVRKLFF